These 32 T cell receptor beta chains were all obtained from the same sample, sequenced in a study of T cells in narcolepsy. Assay used: immunoSEQ multiplex PCR; TCRdb lists only in-frame clones, some missing. The sample includes 25,000 to 35,000 clones, 82% seen only once; the top ten take under 1.4%. The sequenced sample was CD45RA- memory CD4+ T cells from PBMCs. The receptors were gathered from a human donor with narcolepsy.

The sample holds one count of this clone. The chain carries TRBV29-1 and TRBJ2-5, with D hard to call. The germline CDR1 and CDR2 sequences are SQVTM and ANQGSEA. Between the trimmed V and J ends, which lost 7 bases and 7 bases, there was a span of 10 bases. The CDR3 consists of 10 residues. This CDR3 is CSAQGPTQYF. Here the CDR3 DNA reads TGCAGCGCCCAAGGGCCGACCCAGTACTTC.

This chain links TRBV11-2 with TRBJ1-1; the D gene is possibly TRBD1 (5 bases). Germline loops: CDR1 SGHAT, CDR2 FQNNGV. Trimming cost V 1 base and J 5 bases, with 8 bases left between them. The CDR3 is 13 residues long. CDR3 sequence reads: CASSLGGETEAFF. For the CDR3, the DNA is TGTGCCAGCAGCTTAGGGGGGGAAACTGAAGCTTTCTTT.

The chain joins TRBV28 to TRBJ1-1; 10 bases are shared with TRBD1. This CDR3 comprises 14 residues. Trimming cost V 5 bases and J 7 bases; bases outside gene matches: 7. Germline-derived CDR1 and CDR2 are MDHEN and SYDVKM. CDR3 residues: CASSLHGQGVEAFF. CDR3 in DNA: TGTGCCAGCAGTCTACACGGACAGGGGGTTGAAGCTTTCTTT.

V is TRBV6-1 and J is TRBJ2-7, with 13 bases aligning to TRBD2. CDR1 MNHNS and CDR2 SASEGT come from the germline V gene. The CDR3 has 15 residues. The V and J ends lost 4 bases and 3 bases, in that order; junction bases with no gene match: 3. The CDR3 nucleotides read TGTGCCAGCAGTGCACTAGCGGGGGGGAGCTACGAGCAGTACTTC. This translates into CASSALAGGSYEQYF.

This chain links TRBV11-1 with TRBJ2-1; possible D gene TRBD2, 5 bases. Germline CDR1 is SGHAT and CDR2 is FQDESV (reference sequence). The V gene lost 5 bases and the J gene lost 5 bases, with 13 bases spanning the gap. The CDR3 extends over 14 amino acids. The CDR3 region has the DNA TGTGCCAGCAGCCGAGCCGACGGGGACAATGAGCAGTTCTTC. Amino acid sequence: CASSRADGDNEQFF.

V and J are TRBV28 and TRBJ1-1; D gene unclear. This CDR3 is 13 amino acids long. V lost 8 bases and J 7 bases, leaving 17 bases between the germline ends. CDR1 is MDHEN, CDR2 SYDVKM, per germline. CDR3 sequence (DNA): TGTGCCAGCTGGGGAAGGGCCACGGTTGAAGCTTTCTTT. Its protein is CASWGRATVEAFF. Looking up the rest from reference TRBV28 and TRBJ1-1 gives the full variable domain: DVKVTQSSRYLVKRTGEKVFLECVQDMDHENMFWYRQDPGLGLRLIYFSYDVKMKEKGDIPEGYSVSREKKERFSLILESASTNQTSMYLCASWGRATVEAFFGQGTRLTVV.

The chain uses TRBV19 and TRBJ1-1, with TRBD1 as a possible D gene (6 bases). The V end was cut by 6 bases, the J end by 0 bases, with 11 bases between. The CDR3 extends over 14 amino acids. Germline V lookup: CDR1 LNHDA, CDR2 SQIVND (reference sequence). Written as DNA, the CDR3 is TGTGCCAGTAGGCTCAGGGGCTTGAACACTGAAGCTTTCTTT. Its protein is CASRLRGLNTEAFF.

The DNA of the CDR3 is TGTGCCAGCAGCTTGGCCCTGAGGGGAGATACCGGGGAGCTGTTTTTT. Translated, it gives CASSLALRGDTGELFF. The rearrangement uses TRBV5-8 and TRBJ2-2, with D perhaps matching TRBD1 or TRBD2 (5 bases each). V lost 0 bases and J lost 5, with 14 bases in between. This CDR3 has 16 amino acids. Germline lookup yields CDR1 SGHTS and CDR2 YDEGEE. The complete variable domain, with remaining parts taken from reference TRBV5-8 and TRBJ2-2, reads EAGVTQSPTHLIKTRGQQATLRCSPISGHTSVYWYQQALGLGLQFLLWYDEGEERNRGNFPPRFSGRQFPNYSSELNVNALELEDSALYLCASSLALRGDTGELFFGEGSRLTVL.

V is TRBV2 and J is TRBJ1-1, with D tentatively TRBD1 (6 bases). The CDR3 loop spans 12 amino acids. In germline, CDR1 is SNHLY, CDR2 FYNNEI. V lost 8 bases to trimming and J lost 4 bases, with 11 bases between them. CDR3 DNA: TGTGCCAGCCACAGGGTGCCCACTGAAGCTTTCTTT. Its translation: CASHRVPTEAFF.

This chain connects TRBV28 to TRBJ1-2, with 9 bases that match TRBD1. The CDR3 consists of 14 residues. Germline V lookup: CDR1 MDHEN, CDR2 SYDVKM. V lost 9 bases to trimming and J lost 5 bases; unmatched junction nucleotides: 10. The CDR3 coding sequence is TGTGCCAGTGGCCGGACAGGGGTGACTTATGGCTACACCTTC. It is translated as CASGRTGVTYGYTF.

This CDR3 is CASSFLDTSARKLFF. The CDR3 nucleotides are TGTGCCAGCAGTTTTCTGGACACTTCTGCAAGAAAACTGTTTTTT. V and J are TRBV28 and TRBJ1-4; tentative D call: TRBD1 (5 bases). Trimming took 3 bases from V and 10 from J, leaving 18 bases between them. The CDR3 has 15 amino acids. The germline V gene has CDR1 MDHEN and CDR2 SYDVKM.

The chain has TRBV9 and TRBJ1-6; D is undetermined. The CDR3 contains 14 residues. Germline CDR1 reads SGDLS; CDR2 reads YYNGEE. The V gene lost 3 bases and the J gene lost 7 bases, with 11 bases spanning the gap. The DNA of the CDR3 is TGTGCCAGCAGCGCACAGTTTATGAATTCACCCCTCCACTTT. Its protein is CASSAQFMNSPLHF. The whole variable domain, remainder taken from reference TRBV9 and TRBJ1-6, is DSGVTQTPKHLITATGQRVTLRCSPRSGDLSVYWYQQSLDQGLQFLIQYYNGEERAKGNILERFSAQQFPDLHSELNLSSLELGDSALYFCASSAQFMNSPLHFGNGTRLTVT.

The rearrangement links TRBV5-1 to TRBJ2-7, with 7 bases fitting TRBD1. CDR3 length: 14 residues. The germline V gene has CDR1 SGHRS and CDR2 YFSETQ. Trimming took 0 bases from V and 7 from J; bases not matched to a gene: 7. The CDR3 sequence: CASSLGDRLGEQYF. The CDR3 nucleotides are TGCGCCAGCAGCTTGGGGGACAGACTGGGAGAGCAGTACTTC.

V and J are TRBV6-6 and TRBJ1-6; 7 bases are shared with TRBD1. With 6 bases clipped from V and 2 bases from J, the junction kept 7 bases outside the gene matches. The CDR3 runs to 16 residues. The germline gives CDR1 MNHNY, CDR2 SVGAGI (reference sequence). CDR3 sequence (DNA): TGTGCCAGCAGACCCCAGGGGGAGGCCTATAATTCACCCCTCCACTTT. Translation gives CASRPQGEAYNSPLHF.

This clone occurred once. V usage is TRBV10-3 and J usage is TRBJ1-2; the D gene is possibly TRBD1 (6 bases). This CDR3 comprises 14 residues. The germline CDR1 and CDR2 sequences are ENHRY and SYGVKD. V was trimmed by 6 bases and J by 2 bases, leaving 13 bases between them. The CDR3 loop reads CAIRAGQGNYGYTF. For the CDR3, the DNA is TGTGCCATCAGGGCCGGGCAGGGGAACTATGGCTACACCTTC.

The chain links TRBV19 to TRBJ2-1; no definite D call. This CDR3 is built from 11 residues. Trimming stripped 4 bases from V and 7 bases from J, with 5 bases between. Germline V gene data show CDR1 as LNHDA and CDR2 as SQIVND (reference sequence). CDR3 residues: CASSNLNEQFF. CDR3 sequence (DNA): TGTGCCAGTAGTAACTTAAATGAGCAGTTCTTC.

This rearrangement joins TRBV6-5 to TRBJ1-2; tentatively, D is TRBD1 (6 bases). Germline-derived CDR1 and CDR2 are MNHEY and SVGAGI. The CDR3 extends over 12 amino acids. V was cut by 0 bases and J by 8 bases, with 7 bases left in between. Here the CDR3 DNA reads TGTGCCAGCAGTTACTCGGGGGCCGGCTACACCTTC. Translating gives CASSYSGAGYTF.

V and J are TRBV30 and TRBJ2-7; 7 nucleotides align to TRBD1. In germline, CDR1 is GTSNPN, CDR2 SVGIG (reference sequence). CDR3 length equals 15 residues. Germline trimming cut 2 bases from V and 4 bases from J; bases unmatched to any gene: 11. The CDR3 nucleotides read TGTGCCTGGAGTCGAAACCCAGGGGGTCAGTACGAGCAGTACTTC. Amino acids: CAWSRNPGGQYEQYF. Full variable domain (remainder filled in from reference TRBV30 and TRBJ2-7): SQTIHQWPATLVQPVGSPLSLECTVEGTSNPNLYWYRQAAGRGLQLLFYSVGIGQISSEVPQNLSASRPQDRQFILSSKKLLLSDSGFYLCAWSRNPGGQYEQYFGPGTRLTVT.

The chain links TRBV5-5 to TRBJ2-1; 10 positions agree with TRBD2. The CDR3 contains 18 residues. Germline trimming cut 1 base from V and 4 bases from J; bases unmatched to any gene: 11. Germline lookup yields CDR1 SGHKS and CDR2 YYEKEE (reference sequence). As DNA, the CDR3 is TGTGCCAGCAGCTTGACCTGGGCTAGCGGGAGACAGTACAATGAGCAGTTCTTC. This translates into CASSLTWASGRQYNEQFF.

A single count supports this clone. The junction differs from germline at one of its ends, possibly a read error. The chain links TRBV7-7 to TRBJ2-5, with D possibly being TRBD1 or TRBD2 (5 bases each). In germline, CDR1 is SSHAT, CDR2 FNYEAQ (reference sequence). The CDR3 has 12 residues. CDR3: CASSLARGTQYF. As DNA, the CDR3 is TGTGCTAGCAGCTTAGCGAGGGGGACCCAGTACTTC.

V gene TRBV7-2 combines with J gene TRBJ2-7; no clear D. This CDR3 has 13 amino acids. CDR1 is SGHTA and CDR2 is FQGNSA in the germline V gene. Trimming stripped 5 bases from V and 4 bases from J, with 12 bases between. CDR3 nucleotides: TGTGCCAGCAGCCTAGTCCAAAAATACGAGCAGTACTTC. This sequence encodes CASSLVQKYEQYF.

CDR3: CASRRDRHEQYF. CDR3 sequence (DNA): TGTGCCAGCAGGCGCGACAGGCACGAGCAGTACTTC. The chain recombines TRBV6-1 with TRBJ2-7, with D perhaps TRBD1 (6 bases). Trimming removed 6 bases from V and 5 bases from J, with 11 bases in between. The CDR3 runs 12 residues. Germline-derived CDR1 and CDR2 are MNHNS and SASEGT.

The chain combines TRBV2 with TRBJ2-7, with 8 bases that match TRBD1. This CDR3 region has 18 residues. With V trimmed by 6 bases and J by 1 base, 17 bases remained unmatched. The germline V gene encodes CDR1 SNHLY and CDR2 FYNNEI. The CDR3 loop reads CASRRLRAGQGSSYEQYF. CDR3 DNA sequence: TGTGCCAGCAGGCGGCTTAGGGCTGGACAGGGTAGTTCCTACGAGCAGTACTTC.

The J gene is TRBJ1-5, the V gene TRBV5-1; 7 bases agree with TRBD1. Germline values: CDR1 SGHRS, CDR2 YFSETQ. This CDR3 has 15 residues. The trim removed 5 bases at V and 2 bases at J, leaving 7 bases unmatched. CDR3 nucleotide sequence: TGCGCCAGCAGGGAGACAGGGACAGGCAATCAGCCCCAGCATTTT. It is translated as CASRETGTGNQPQHF.

The CDR3: CASSSVAQIYGYGYTF. The CDR3 DNA is TGTGCCAGCAGCTCCGTTGCGCAGATCTACGGCTATGGCTACACCTTC. The chain links TRBV7-9 to TRBJ1-2; no clear D. Trimming left V 4 bases short and J 4 bases short, with 19 bases between. This CDR3 contains 16 residues. Germline CDR1 SEHNR, CDR2 FQNEAQ (reference sequence).

J is TRBJ2-2 and V is TRBV6-5; no clear D gene. V was cut by 0 bases and J by 1 base, with 3 bases left in between. Germline V gives CDR1 MNHEY, CDR2 SVGAGI. The CDR3 covers 14 residues. The CDR3 sequence is CASSYSMNTGELFF. The CDR3 DNA follows: TGTGCCAGCAGTTACTCTATGAACACCGGGGAGCTGTTTTTT.

In its sample, this clone was seen once. The J gene is TRBJ2-2, the V gene TRBV11-2; 8 bases map to TRBD1. Germline trimming cut 5 bases from V and 7 bases from J; bases unmatched to any gene: 9. Looked up from germline, CDR1 is SGHAT and CDR2 is FQNNGV. This CDR3 is built from 15 residues. The chain's CDR3 is CASSPRTGYVGELFF. CDR3 bases: TGTGCCAGCAGCCCAAGGACAGGGTACGTCGGGGAGCTGTTTTTT.

J is TRBJ1-5 and V is TRBV19; D is undetermined. CDR1 is LNHDA and CDR2 is SQIVND in the germline V gene (reference sequence). The length of the CDR3 is 13 residues. The V and J ends lost 3 bases and 4 bases respectively, with 7 bases between them. CDR3 bases: TGTGCCAGTAGTATCCAACCGAATCAGCCCCAGCATTTT. Translating gives CASSIQPNQPQHF.

The V gene is TRBV18, the J gene TRBJ1-4, with a possible D match to TRBD1 (6 bases). Trimming shortened V by 4 bases and J by 7 bases, and 10 bases separated the two germline ends. This CDR3 comprises 13 residues. Germline CDR1 is KGHSH and CDR2 is LQKENI. In nucleotides, the CDR3 is TGTGCCAGCTCACGGGGACACGGTGAAAAACTGTTTTTT. Protein: CASSRGHGEKLFF.

In this sample, this clone turned up a few times. The V and J genes are TRBV19 and TRBJ1-2, with 7 bases matching TRBD1. The junction had 8 bases not matched to a gene; V was cut back by 0 bases and J by 1 base. CDR1 is LNHDA and CDR2 is SQIVND in the germline V gene (reference sequence). The CDR3 is made up of 17 amino acids. CDR3: CASSIDRNRGINYGYTF. The DNA of the CDR3 is TGTGCCAGTAGTATAGATCGGAACAGGGGAATTAACTATGGCTACACCTTC.

The V call is TRBV30, the J call TRBJ2-2, with D uncertain. Looked up from germline, CDR1 is GTSNPN and CDR2 is SVGIG (reference sequence). V lost 0 bases and J 1 base, leaving 18 bases between the germline ends. The CDR3 is made up of 18 amino acids. The CDR3 spells CAWSVGLFGRRNTGELFF. The CDR3 bases are TGTGCCTGGAGTGTAGGTCTGTTCGGTCGTAGGAACACCGGGGAGCTGTTTTTT.

This clone was detected once. The chain joins TRBV5-1 to TRBJ1-2; D is unresolved. The germline V and J ends were trimmed by 4 bases and 8 bases, with 12 bases remaining between them. The CDR3 has 12 residues. Per germline, CDR1 SGHRS and CDR2 YFSETQ. The CDR3 here is CASSPLTQGYTF. In DNA, the CDR3 is TGCGCCAGCAGCCCTTTGACACAGGGCTACACCTTC.